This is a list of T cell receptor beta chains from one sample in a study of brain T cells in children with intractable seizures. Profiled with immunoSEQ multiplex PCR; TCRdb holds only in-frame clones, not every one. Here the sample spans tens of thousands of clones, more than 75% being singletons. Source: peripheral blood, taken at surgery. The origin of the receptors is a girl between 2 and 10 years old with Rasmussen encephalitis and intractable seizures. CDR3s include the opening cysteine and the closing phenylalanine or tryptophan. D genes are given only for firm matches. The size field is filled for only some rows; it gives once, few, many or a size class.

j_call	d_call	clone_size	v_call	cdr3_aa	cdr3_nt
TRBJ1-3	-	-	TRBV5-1	CASSLSGTQGNTIYF	TGCGCCAGCAGCTTATCTGGGACTCAAGGAAACACCATATATTTT
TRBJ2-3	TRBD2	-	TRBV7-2	CASSAGTSAGTDTQYF	TGTGCCAGCAGCGCCGGGACTAGCGCGGGCACAGATACGCAGTATTTT
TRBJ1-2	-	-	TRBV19	CASRAGVYGYTF	TGTGCCAGTAGGGCAGGGGTCTATGGCTACACCTTC
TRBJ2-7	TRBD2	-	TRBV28	CASVGLAGGRGKYEQYF	TGTGCCAGCGTGGGACTAGCGGGGGGGCGCGGGAAGTACGAGCAGTACTTC
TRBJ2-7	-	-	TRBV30	CAWGRDTASYEQYF	TGTGCCTGGGGAAGGGATACGGCCTCCTACGAGCAGTACTTC
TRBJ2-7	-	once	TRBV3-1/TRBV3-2	CASSPGGGSNYEQYF	TGTGCCAGCAGCCCGGGGGGCGGGAGTAACTACGAGCAGTACTTC
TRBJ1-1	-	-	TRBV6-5	CASSYSSQREAFF	TGTGCCAGCAGTTACTCGAGCCAGCGTGAAGCTTTCTTT
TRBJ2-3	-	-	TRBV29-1	CSVVGGSTDTQYF	TGCAGCGTTGTTGGCGGGAGCACAGATACGCAGTATTTT
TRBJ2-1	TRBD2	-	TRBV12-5	CASGFSGLAGALYNEQFF	TGTGCTAGTGGTTTCTCCGGACTAGCGGGAGCCCTATACAATGAGCAGTTCTTC
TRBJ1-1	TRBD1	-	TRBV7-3	CASSFQGDPNTEAFF	TGTGCCAGCAGCTTCCAGGGGGACCCGAACACTGAAGCTTTCTTT
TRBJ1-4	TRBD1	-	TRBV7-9	CASSRTGAAEKLFF	TGTGCCAGCAGCCGGACAGGGGCGGCTGAAAAACTGTTTTTT
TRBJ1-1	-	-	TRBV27	CASSFDKGNTEAFF	TGTGCCAGCAGTTTTGACAAGGGGAACACTGAAGCTTTCTTT
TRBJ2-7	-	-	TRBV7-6	CASSLAQSGNSYEQYF	TGTGCCAGCAGCTTAGCGCAGTCAGGGAACTCCTACGAGCAGTACTTC
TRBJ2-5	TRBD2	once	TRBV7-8	CASSLDAGGRETQYF	TGTGCCAGCAGCTTAGACGCGGGAGGGCGAGAGACCCAGTACTTC
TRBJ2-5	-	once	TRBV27	CASSLWGQETQYF	TGTGCCAGCAGTTTATGGGGGCAAGAGACCCAGTACTTC
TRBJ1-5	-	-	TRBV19	CASSISRGHNQPQHF	TGTGCCAGTAGTATTTCCAGGGGCCACAATCAGCCCCAGCATTTT
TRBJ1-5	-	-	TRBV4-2	CASSQAGGHRRYSNQPQHF	TGTGCCAGCAGCCAAGCGGGGGGGCATCGCAGGTATAGCAATCAGCCCCAGCATTTT
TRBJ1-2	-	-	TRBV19	CASSIRSYSYGYTF	TGTGCCAGTAGTATAAGAAGTTACTCCTATGGCTACACCTTC
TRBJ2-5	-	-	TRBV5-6	CASSFVGRDETQYF	TGTGCCAGCAGCTTTGTGGGGCGGGATGAGACCCAGTACTTC
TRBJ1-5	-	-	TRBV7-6	CASSLGTGSNQPQHF	TGTGCCAGCAGCTTAGGAACAGGCAGCAATCAGCCCCAGCATTTT
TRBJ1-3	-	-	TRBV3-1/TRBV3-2	CASSTRAPSTGNTIYF	TGTGCCAGCAGCACCAGGGCCCCCTCGACCGGAAACACCATATATTTT
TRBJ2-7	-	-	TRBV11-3	CASSSPDRDEQYF	TGTGCCAGCAGCTCCCCGGACAGAGACGAGCAGTACTTC
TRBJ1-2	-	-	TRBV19	CASLSPTTRGYTF	TGTGCCAGTCTGAGCCCGACCACCCGGGGCTACACCTTC
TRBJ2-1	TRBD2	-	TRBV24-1	CATQSASGSSEQFF	TGTGCCACCCAATCGGCTAGCGGGAGTTCTGAGCAGTTCTTC
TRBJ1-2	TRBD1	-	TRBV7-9	CASSPGTDGYTF	TGTGCCAGCAGCCCAGGGACAGATGGCTACACCTTC
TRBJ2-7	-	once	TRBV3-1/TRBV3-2	CASSQDFRSPYEQYF	TGTGCCAGCAGCCAGGATTTTCGGTCTCCCTACGAGCAGTACTTC
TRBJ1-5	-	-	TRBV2	CASSKGGGSNQPQHF	TGTGCCAGCAGTAAGGGGGGAGGAAGCAATCAGCCCCAGCATTTT
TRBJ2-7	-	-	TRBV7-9	CASSFDRNPYEQYF	TGTGCCAGCAGCTTTGACAGGAACCCCTACGAGCAGTACTTC
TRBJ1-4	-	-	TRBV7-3	CASSFRQARTTNEKLFF	TGTGCCAGCAGCTTTCGACAGGCACGAACAACTAATGAAAAACTGTTTTTT
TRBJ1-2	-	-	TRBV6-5	CASSYMGGSDGYTF	TGTGCCAGCAGTTACATGGGGGGCAGTGATGGCTACACCTTC
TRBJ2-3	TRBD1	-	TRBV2	CASNRGPDTQYF	TGTGCCAGCAACAGGGGTCCAGATACGCAGTATTTT
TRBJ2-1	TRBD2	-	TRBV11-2	CASSPGLAGSTNEQFF	TGTGCCAGCAGCCCCGGACTAGCGGGGTCGACTAATGAGCAGTTCTTC
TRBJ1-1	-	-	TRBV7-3	CASSLISGGRIRTEAFF	TGTGCCAGCAGCTTAATATCCGGCGGGAGGATTAGGACTGAAGCTTTCTTT
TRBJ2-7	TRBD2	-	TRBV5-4	CASSIAGTSSQQYF	TGTGCCAGCAGCATTGCCGGGACTAGCTCTCAGCAGTACTTC
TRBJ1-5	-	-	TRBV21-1	CASSKRQDYNQPQHF	TGTGCCAGCAGCAAACGACAGGACTACAATCAGCCCCAGCATTTT
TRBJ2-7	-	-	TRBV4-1	CASSQEGAGEQYF	TGCGCCAGCAGCCAAGAGGGGGCAGGCGAGCAGTACTTC
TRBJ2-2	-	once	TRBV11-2	CASSSTEGVTGELFF	TGTGCCAGCAGCTCCACTGAGGGAGTCACCGGGGAGCTGTTTTTT
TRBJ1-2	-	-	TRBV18	CASSPAGANYGYTF	TGTGCCAGCTCACCGGCGGGGGCTAACTATGGCTACACCTTC
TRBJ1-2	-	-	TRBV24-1	CATSESGGAGYGYTF	TGTGCCACCAGTGAGTCCGGAGGGGCGGGGTATGGCTACACCTTC
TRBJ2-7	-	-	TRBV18	CASSPLRNRFDEQYF	TGTGCCAGCTCACCACTTCGGAACCGCTTTGACGAGCAGTACTTC
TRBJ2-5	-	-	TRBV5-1	CASSSGGTNQETQYF	TGCGCCAGCAGCTCCGGCGGCACAAACCAAGAGACCCAGTACTTC
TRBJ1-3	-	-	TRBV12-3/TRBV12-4	CASLAEGNTIYF	TGTGCCAGCCTCGCGGAGGGAAACACCATATATTTT
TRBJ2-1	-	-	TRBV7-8	CASSINTGNEQFF	TGTGCCAGCAGCATCAATACCGGCAATGAGCAGTTCTTC
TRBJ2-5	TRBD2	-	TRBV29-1	CSVVGGERGETQYF	TGCAGCGTTGTGGGGGGGGAAAGAGGAGAGACCCAGTACTTC
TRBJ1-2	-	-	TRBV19	CASSIAGVGYTF	TGTGCCAGTAGTATAGCCGGGGTTGGCTACACCTTC
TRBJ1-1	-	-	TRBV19	CASSIGAGPNTEAFF	TGTGCCAGTAGTATAGGTGCAGGGCCGAACACTGAAGCTTTCTTT
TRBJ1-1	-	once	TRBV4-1	CASSQVRWGPEAFF	TGCGCCAGCAGCCAAGTTCGGTGGGGCCCCGAAGCTTTCTTT
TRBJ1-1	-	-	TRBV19	CASSIADLENTEAFF	TGTGCCAGTAGTATTGCCGACCTCGAGAACACTGAAGCTTTCTTT
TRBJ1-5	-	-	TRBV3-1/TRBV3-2	CASSQGGGFQPQHF	TGTGCCAGCAGCCAAGGGGGAGGTTTTCAGCCCCAGCATTTT
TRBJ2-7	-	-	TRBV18	CASSPRDGYEQYF	TGTGCCAGCTCACCAAGGGACGGCTACGAGCAGTACTTC
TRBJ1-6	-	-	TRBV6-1	CASSERGGNSPLHF	TGTGCCAGCAGTGAACGGGGAGGCAATTCACCCCTCCACTTT
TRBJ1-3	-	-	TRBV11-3	CASSPLRGSGNTIYF	TGTGCCAGCAGCCCTCTTAGAGGGTCCGGAAACACCATATATTTT
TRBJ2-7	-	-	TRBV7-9	CASSLGQYEQYF	TGTGCCAGCAGCTTGGGGCAGTACGAGCAGTACTTC
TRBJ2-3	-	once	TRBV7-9	CASSPSTTDTQYF	TGTGCCAGCAGCCCGTCTACCACAGATACGCAGTATTTT
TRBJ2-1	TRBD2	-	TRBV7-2	CASSLVRGRENEQFF	TGTGCCAGCAGCTTAGTACGTGGGAGGGAGAATGAGCAGTTCTTC
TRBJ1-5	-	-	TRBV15	CATSRDHSNQPQHF	TGTGCCACCAGCAGAGATCATAGCAATCAGCCCCAGCATTTT
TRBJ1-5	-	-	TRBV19	CASTPVGRSNQPQHF	TGTGCCAGTACCCCAGTTGGGCGGAGCAATCAGCCCCAGCATTTT